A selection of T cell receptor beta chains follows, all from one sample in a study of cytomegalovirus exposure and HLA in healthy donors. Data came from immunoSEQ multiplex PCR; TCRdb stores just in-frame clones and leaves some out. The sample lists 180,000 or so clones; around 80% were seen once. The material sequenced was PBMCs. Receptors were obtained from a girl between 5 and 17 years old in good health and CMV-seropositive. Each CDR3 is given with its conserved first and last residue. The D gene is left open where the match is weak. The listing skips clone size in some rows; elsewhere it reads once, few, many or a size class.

TGTGCCAGTAGTATCTTCCACGAGCAGTACTTC	CASSIFHEQYF	.	TRBV19	.	TRBJ2-7
TGTGCCAGCAGCGTAGCGGTGCCGGAGACCCAGTACTTC	CASSVAVPETQYF	.	TRBV6-5	.	TRBJ2-5
TGTGCCAGCAGTAGAAATCAGGGGGACCAAGAGACCCAGTACTTC	CASSRNQGDQETQYF	few	TRBV6-1	TRBD1	TRBJ2-5
TGTGCCAGCAGTCCCATCCTAGCGGGAACATACAATGAGCAGTTCTTC	CASSPILAGTYNEQFF	.	TRBV6-4	TRBD2	TRBJ2-1
TGCGCCAGCAGCCAGACACGCCTTGACAGGGGAGAGACCCAGTACTTC	CASSQTRLDRGETQYF	.	TRBV4-3	TRBD1	TRBJ2-5
TGTGCCAGCAGCCAAGTAACAGGGGGCTGTGGCTACACCTTC	CASSQVTGGCGYTF	.	TRBV4-2	TRBD1	TRBJ1-2
TGTGCCAGCAGTCCGGGACAGCTTAATGAAAAACTGTTTTTT	CASSPGQLNEKLFF	few	TRBV6-1	TRBD1	TRBJ1-4
TGTGCTAGTGGTTCCGCGACAGGGACTGATGCAACTAATGAAAAACTGTTTTTT	CASGSATGTDATNEKLFF	.	TRBV12-5	TRBD1	TRBJ1-4
TGTGCCAGCAGTTTGCTGCGGGCCGTCACCCACGAGCAGTACTTC	CASSLLRAVTHEQYF	few	TRBV27	.	TRBJ2-7
TGTGCCAGCAGCTCAATCTCGGCAGGGAATGGCTACACCTTC	CASSSISAGNGYTF	once	TRBV7-9	.	TRBJ1-2
TGTGCCAGCAGTTACGGGGCCAGAAGGGGTGCTTTCTTT	CASSYGARRGAFF	.	TRBV6-5	.	TRBJ1-1
TGTGCCAGCAGTTACTCGAAGACGGGAACCTACAATGAGCAGTTCTTC	CASSYSKTGTYNEQFF	.	TRBV6-6	.	TRBJ2-1
TGTGCCAGCTCACCGAGTCGTTCCTACACCGGGGAGCTGTTTTTT	CASSPSRSYTGELFF	.	TRBV18	.	TRBJ2-2
TGTGCCAGCAGTGACCTGGGGGGTGGGGGAAACATTCAGTACTTC	CASSDLGGGGNIQYF	.	TRBV27	.	TRBJ2-4
TGTGCCAGCAGCAAAACAGGGGGAACTAACTATGGCTACACCTTC	CASSKTGGTNYGYTF	.	TRBV6-1	TRBD1	TRBJ1-2
TGCAGCGTTGATCGGGCTAGCAACTACAATGAGCAGTTCTTC	CSVDRASNYNEQFF	few	TRBV29-1	.	TRBJ2-1
TGCAGCGGAGGAGAAGCGGGAGCAGAAGATACGCAGTATTTT	CSGGEAGAEDTQYF	.	TRBV29-1	TRBD2	TRBJ2-3
TGTGCCAGCAATCCGGGGGGGATCCTCAATGAGCAGTTCTTC	CASNPGGILNEQFF	.	TRBV28	TRBD2	TRBJ2-1
TGTGCCAGCAGCCCCGGGGTTGGGACAGAGCCCTACGAGCAGTACTTC	CASSPGVGTEPYEQYF	.	TRBV7-2	TRBD1	TRBJ2-7
TGCGCCAGCAGTAGTACAGGGGCCAATTCCTACGAGCAGTACTTC	CASSSTGANSYEQYF	.	TRBV4-1	TRBD1	TRBJ2-7
TGTGCCAGCAGTTCGGCAGATACGCAGTATTTT	CASSSADTQYF	.	TRBV27	.	TRBJ2-3
TGTGCCAGCAGCTTGTTGGCGGGGGACACCGGGGAGCTGTTTTTT	CASSLLAGDTGELFF	.	TRBV5-4	TRBD2	TRBJ2-2
TGTGCCAGCAGGGGGCCCGGGACAGGATACAATGAGCAGTTCTTC	CASRGPGTGYNEQFF	.	TRBV2	TRBD1	TRBJ2-1
TGTGCCAGCAGCGCCGCAGCGGGAGTTTGGGACGAGCAGTACTTC	CASSAAAGVWDEQYF	.	TRBV9	TRBD2	TRBJ2-7
TGCGCCAGCAGCCAACCCCGGACAGGGCCTTATGAAAAACTGTTTTTT	CASSQPRTGPYEKLFF	.	TRBV4-1	TRBD1	TRBJ1-4
TGTGCCAGCAGCCTATCTAGGTACAATGAGCAGTTCTTC	CASSLSRYNEQFF	once	TRBV11-1	.	TRBJ2-1
TGTGCCAGCAGCTTAGCGCTTGTCTGGGGCGGTGGCCAAGAGACCCAGTACTTC	CASSLALVWGGGQETQYF	.	TRBV7-2	.	TRBJ2-5
TGTGCCAGCAGTTTAAGGCGGGGTCTCTACGAGCAGTACTTC	CASSLRRGLYEQYF	.	TRBV27	.	TRBJ2-7
TGCAGCGCTCCGACTGCCTACAATGAGCAGTTCTTC	CSAPTAYNEQFF	.	TRBV29-1	.	TRBJ2-1
TGTGCCAGCAGCTTGTTTCCTAGCGGCACAGATACGCAGTATTTT	CASSLFPSGTDTQYF	.	TRBV7-2	.	TRBJ2-3
TGTGCCAGCACCTTAGGAGGGCCCATGAACACTGAAGCTTTCTTT	CASTLGGPMNTEAFF	.	TRBV5-4	.	TRBJ1-1
TGTGCCAGTAGTATACCGGGACTAGCGGGCAATGAGCAGTTCTTC	CASSIPGLAGNEQFF	.	TRBV19	TRBD2	TRBJ2-1
TGTGCCAGCAGGTTTTACGCGGGTCAGCCCCAGCATTTT	CASRFYAGQPQHF	.	TRBV6-5	.	TRBJ1-5
TGCGCCAGCAGCAATTCCAGGTTTTCCTACAATGAGCAGTTCTTC	CASSNSRFSYNEQFF	once	TRBV5-1	.	TRBJ2-1
TGCAGCGTTGGCCCTACAGGGGACGGCTACACCTTC	CSVGPTGDGYTF	.	TRBV29-1	TRBD1	TRBJ1-2
TGTGCCAGCAGCCAAGGCCGCGAGTACGAGCAGTACTTC	CASSQGREYEQYF	.	TRBV14	.	TRBJ2-7
TGTGCCAGCAGTGAAATCCCCCGGACTGAAGCTTTCTTT	CASSEIPRTEAFF	.	TRBV6-1	.	TRBJ1-1
TGTGCCAGCAGTGATCTCCAGGCAGGGAGGCAATACGAGCAGTACTTC	CASSDLQAGRQYEQYF	.	TRBV25-1	.	TRBJ2-7
TGCGCCAGCAGTCGACTAGGCGCAGGGGGCACTGAAGCTTTCTTT	CASSRLGAGGTEAFF	once	TRBV10-1	TRBD1	TRBJ1-1
TGTGCCAGCAGGCGGGGACAGGGAAGCGCTGAAGCTTTCTTT	CASRRGQGSAEAFF	.	TRBV2	TRBD1	TRBJ1-1
TGTGCCAGCAGCTTAGTTCTGGGGGCGAGCACTGAAGCTTTCTTT	CASSLVLGASTEAFF	.	TRBV7-9	.	TRBJ1-1
TGTGCCAGCAGCTTTGGGACAGGGGTGTACGAGCAGTACTTC	CASSFGTGVYEQYF	once	TRBV7-9	TRBD1	TRBJ2-7
TGTGCCAGCAGTTTAAAAGGACTTTACAATGAGCAGTTCTTC	CASSLKGLYNEQFF	.	TRBV27	.	TRBJ2-1
TGTGCCAGCACCCGAGCTAGCGGGCCCCAAGAGACCCAGTACTTC	CASTRASGPQETQYF	.	TRBV5-4	TRBD2	TRBJ2-5
TGTGCCAGCAGCCCCGTCGGGGAGTGGTACGAGCAGTACTTC	CASSPVGEWYEQYF	once	TRBV7-9	.	TRBJ2-7
TGCGCCAGCAGCCAAGAAAGGGCTAGCGGGAGCACAGATACGCAGTATTTT	CASSQERASGSTDTQYF	.	TRBV4-1	TRBD2	TRBJ2-3
TGTGCCAGCAGTTTAGTGTTGCTAGCCAATGAGCAGTTCTTC	CASSLVLLANEQFF	.	TRBV27	.	TRBJ2-1
TGTGCCAGCAGCTCGGGACGGACTGGGGGGTATGGCTACACCTTC	CASSSGRTGGYGYTF	.	TRBV13	.	TRBJ1-2